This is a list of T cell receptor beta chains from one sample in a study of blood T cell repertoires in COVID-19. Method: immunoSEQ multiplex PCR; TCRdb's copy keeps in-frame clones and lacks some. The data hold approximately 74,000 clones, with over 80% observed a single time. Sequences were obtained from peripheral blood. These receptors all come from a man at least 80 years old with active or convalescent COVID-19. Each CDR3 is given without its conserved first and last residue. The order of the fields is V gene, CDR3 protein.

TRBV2	ASRVDTHEQY
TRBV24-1	ATSDSGAGREQF
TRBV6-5	ASRLDGNQPQH
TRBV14	ASSQAGRKLF
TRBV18	ASSPAGRREETQY
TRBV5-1	ASRHRDTNTGELF
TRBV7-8	ASSPPGTSGSRY
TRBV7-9	ASSLAGGPYEQY
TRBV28	ASTTTGAGDPPLH
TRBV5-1	ASSPSRGTGGTEAF
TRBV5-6	ASSPTRGRGPGANVLT
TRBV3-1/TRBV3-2	ASSRGQGAPYEQY
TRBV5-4	ASSLAGGKGYT
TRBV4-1	ASSQDQSTDTQY
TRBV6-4	ASSAGTHTGELF